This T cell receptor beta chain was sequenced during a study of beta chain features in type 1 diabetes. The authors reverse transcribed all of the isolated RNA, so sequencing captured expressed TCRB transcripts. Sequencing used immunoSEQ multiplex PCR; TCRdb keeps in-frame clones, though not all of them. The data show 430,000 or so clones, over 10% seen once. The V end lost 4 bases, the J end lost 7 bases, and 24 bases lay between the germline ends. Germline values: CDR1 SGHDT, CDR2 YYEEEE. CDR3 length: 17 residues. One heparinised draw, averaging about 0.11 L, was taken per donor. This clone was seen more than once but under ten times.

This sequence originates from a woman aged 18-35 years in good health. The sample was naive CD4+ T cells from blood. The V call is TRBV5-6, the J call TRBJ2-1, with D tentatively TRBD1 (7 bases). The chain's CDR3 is CASSRVEDRAGRNEQFF. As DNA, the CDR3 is TGTGCCAGCAGCCGCGTCGAAGACAGGGCTGGGAGGAATGAGCAGTTCTTC.